This T cell receptor (beta chain) was obtained from a study of memory CD8 T cells in hepatitis C reinfection (dated by TCRdb to 2016 to 2017). At the level of the whole study: Two consecutive HCV infections were spontaneously resolved by three donors, whereas a primary infection was cleared by two donors who then became chronically infected after reinfection. Roughly five reinfection cases with stored pre-reinfection samples were identified between the late 2000s and the early 2010s. Previously published longitudinal data on tetramer+ CD8 T cell frequency were used to select the peak reinfection time point. Peak reinfection samples were collected 3 to 8 weeks after reinfection was detected. The study tracked the TCR beta repertoire of virus-specific CD8 T cells longitudinally across an HCV reinfection episode in several donors. In the reinfection study, participants who had resolved a prior HCV infection were followed every 3 months. A case counted as HCV reinfection when an HCV RNA test came back positive after two negative tests taken at least 60 days apart.

Comments on this clone: Its antigen is not yet known. The sample holds no much larger clone one base away, and base qualities are not on file.

Per the publication, the time point label means: peak reinfection, 3 to 8 weeks after reinfection detection. Sorted cells were sequenced directly ex vivo, without in vitro expansion prior to TCR sequencing. The donors were people who inject drugs and were enrolled in Canada's Montreal Acute Hepatitis C Cohort Study (HEPCO). Total naive CD8 T cells, sorted as viable CD3+ CD8+ CD45RO-, came from two donors at all three reinfection time points as controls. Before sorting, cryopreserved peripheral blood mononuclear cells were thawed and used as the source for purifying CD8 T cells. The MACS CD8+ T cell Isolation Kit was used to enrich CD8 T cells by negative selection. Cell sorting was done on a BD FACSAria II sorter with FACSDiva software, and data were analyzed with FlowJo. Study-level results and caveats: Because only a few donors were included, definitive conclusions about public clonotypes linked to secondary clearance could not be reached by the study.

Relative to germline, V is 0 bases shorter and J is 5 bases shorter, with 10 bases between their ends. The cysteine opens and the phenylalanine closes a CDR3 of 15 amino acids. The entry retains the CDR3 DNA only, 45 bases that are in frame from base 1. CDR1 and CDR2, per the germline V gene, are MNHEY and SVGAGI. Libraries came from the immunoSEQ multiplex PCR assay. Genomic DNA was extracted from sorted cells, and the TCR beta V, D and J regions were sequenced by Adaptive Biotechnologies' automated high-throughput method. A two-step, bias-controlled multiplex PCR was used to amplify CDR3 regions. Amplified TCR beta libraries were sequenced on an Illumina instrument. The study's processing was this. Demultiplexed reads were processed to lower amplification and sequencing bias, and the IMGT database was used to assign CDR3 sequences to gene families. Repertoire data were analyzed with ImmunoSEQ software version 2.0. Out-of-frame sequences and sequences containing stop codons in the CDR3 were removed from the clonotype lists. Clonotypes with a frequency below 0.01% were excluded because such clonotypes corresponded to less than one cell. To get richness, observed richness was divided by input cell number, while evenness came from dividing Shannon entropy by log observed richness. Repertoire diversity and similarity between time points were quantified using Simpson diversity and Morisita-Horn overlap indices. Each clonotype was placed into one of four groups: dominant (>1%), sub-dominant (0.5-0.99%), low abundance (0.1-0.49%) or lowest abundance (<0.1%). For the germline index, total nucleotide additions were subtracted from total CDR3 length, and that difference was then divided by total CDR3 length. The table comes from immuneACCESS by way of TCRdb, which keeps in-frame sequences with V and J called. Part of the clones is missing from these tables; in studies checked, under half for an unresolved V gene and the rest for unknown reasons. V and J calls and clone size are those listed in that table; D and trimming were worked out from the DNA. A total of around 45,000 clones appear in this sample, 88% of them only once. 1.2% of the sample rests with the top ten.

The sequence was obtained from a man aged 18 to 29 with hepatitis C virus infection. The sequenced sample consisted of naive CD8+ T cells sorted from blood. The intended sense of this specimen's cell subset or site label: total naive CD8+CD45RO- T cells. The chain was built from TRBV6-5 and TRBJ2-2; TRBD2 might be the D gene, on 6 matching bases. Read as DNA, the sequence is TGTGCCAGCAGTTACTCACGGGAGATAACCGGGGAGCTGTTTTTT. It translates as CASSYSREITGELFF.